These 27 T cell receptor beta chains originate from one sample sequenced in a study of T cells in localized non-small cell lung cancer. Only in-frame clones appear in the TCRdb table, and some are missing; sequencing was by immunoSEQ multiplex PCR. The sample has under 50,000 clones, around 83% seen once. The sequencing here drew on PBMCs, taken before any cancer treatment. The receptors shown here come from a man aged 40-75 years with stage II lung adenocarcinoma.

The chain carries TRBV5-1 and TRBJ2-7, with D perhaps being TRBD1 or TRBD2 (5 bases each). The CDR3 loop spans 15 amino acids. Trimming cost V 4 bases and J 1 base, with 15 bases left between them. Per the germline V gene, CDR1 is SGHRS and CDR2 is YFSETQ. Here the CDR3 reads CASSLPGRISYEQYF. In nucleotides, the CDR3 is TGCGCCAGCAGCCTACCGGGACGCATATCCTACGAGCAGTACTTC. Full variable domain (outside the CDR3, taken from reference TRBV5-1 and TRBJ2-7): KAGVTQTPRYLIKTRGQQVTLSCSPISGHRSVSWYQQTPGQGLQFLFEYFSETQRNKGNFPGRFSGRQFSNSRSEMNVSTLELGDSALYLCASSLPGRISYEQYFGPGTRLTVT.

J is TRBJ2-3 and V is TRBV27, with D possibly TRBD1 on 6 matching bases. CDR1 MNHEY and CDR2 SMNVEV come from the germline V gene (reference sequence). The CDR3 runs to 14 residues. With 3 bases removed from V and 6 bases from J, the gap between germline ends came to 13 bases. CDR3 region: CASSLQTGWDTQYF. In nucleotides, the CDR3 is TGTGCCAGCAGTTTGCAGACAGGTTGGGATACGCAGTATTTT.

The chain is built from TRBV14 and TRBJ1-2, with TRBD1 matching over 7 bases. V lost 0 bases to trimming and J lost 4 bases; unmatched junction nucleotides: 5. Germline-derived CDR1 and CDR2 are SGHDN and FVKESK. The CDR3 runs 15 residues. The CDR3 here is CASSQDLRDSYGYTF. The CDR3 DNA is TGTGCCAGCAGCCAAGATCTACGGGACAGCTATGGCTACACCTTC.

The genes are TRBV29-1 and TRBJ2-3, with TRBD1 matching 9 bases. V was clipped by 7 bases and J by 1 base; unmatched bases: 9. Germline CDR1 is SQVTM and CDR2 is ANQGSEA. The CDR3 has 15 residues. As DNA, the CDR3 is TGCAGCGCCGGAGACAGGGGGGGTGGCACAGATACGCAGTATTTT. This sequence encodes CSAGDRGGGTDTQYF.

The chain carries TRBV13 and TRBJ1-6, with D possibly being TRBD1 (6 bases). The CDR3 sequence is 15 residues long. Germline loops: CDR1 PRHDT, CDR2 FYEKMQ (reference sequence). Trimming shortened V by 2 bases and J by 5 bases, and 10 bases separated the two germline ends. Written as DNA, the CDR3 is TGTGCCAGCAGCTTATCCGGGGGCCATAATTCACCCCTCCACTTT. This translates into CASSLSGGHNSPLHF.

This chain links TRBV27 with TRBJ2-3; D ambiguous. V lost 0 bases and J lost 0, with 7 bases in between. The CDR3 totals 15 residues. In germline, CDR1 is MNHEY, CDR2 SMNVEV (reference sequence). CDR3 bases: TGTGCCAGCAGTTTATCCCTAGATAGCACAGATACGCAGTATTTT. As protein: CASSLSLDSTDTQYF.

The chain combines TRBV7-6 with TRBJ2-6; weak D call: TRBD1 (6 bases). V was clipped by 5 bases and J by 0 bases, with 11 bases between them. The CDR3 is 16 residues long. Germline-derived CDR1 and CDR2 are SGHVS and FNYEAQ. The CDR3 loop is CASSGTTFSGANVLTF. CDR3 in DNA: TGTGCCAGCAGCGGGACAACTTTCTCTGGGGCCAACGTCCTGACTTTC.

CDR3 sequence reads: CASSLARLAGLYNEQFF. The CDR3 bases are TGCGCCAGCAGCTTGGCCAGGCTAGCAGGACTCTACAATGAGCAGTTCTTC. The V gene is TRBV5-1, the J gene TRBJ2-1, with a possible D match to TRBD2 (5 bases). The germline CDR1 and CDR2 sequences are SGHRS and YFSETQ. The CDR3 sequence is 17 residues long. V lost 0 bases, J lost 3 bases, and 16 bases lay in between. Filled out from reference TRBV5-1 and TRBJ2-1, the complete variable domain reads KAGVTQTPRYLIKTRGQQVTLSCSPISGHRSVSWYQQTPGQGLQFLFEYFSETQRNKGNFPGRFSGRQFSNSRSEMNVSTLELGDSALYLCASSLARLAGLYNEQFFGPGTRLTVL.

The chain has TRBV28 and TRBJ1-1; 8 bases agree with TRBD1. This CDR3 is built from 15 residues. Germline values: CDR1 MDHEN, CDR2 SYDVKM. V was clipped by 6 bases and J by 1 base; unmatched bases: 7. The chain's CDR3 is CASSRTGTGNTEAFF. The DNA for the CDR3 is TGTGCCAGCAGCCGAACCGGGACAGGGAACACTGAAGCTTTCTTT.

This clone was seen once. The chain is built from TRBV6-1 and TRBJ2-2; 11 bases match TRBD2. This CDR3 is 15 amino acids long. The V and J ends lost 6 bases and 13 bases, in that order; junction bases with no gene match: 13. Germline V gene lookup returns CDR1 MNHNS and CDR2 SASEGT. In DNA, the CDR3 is TGTGCCAGCAGCCCTACTAGCGGGGGACTTTTTGGGCTGTTTTTT. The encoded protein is CASSPTSGGLFGLFF.

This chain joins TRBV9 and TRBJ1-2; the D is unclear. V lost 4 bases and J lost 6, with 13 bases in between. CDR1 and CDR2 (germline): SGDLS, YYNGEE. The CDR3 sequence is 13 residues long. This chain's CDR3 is CASSPRPGDGYTF. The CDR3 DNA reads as TGTGCCAGCAGCCCTCGTCCGGGAGATGGCTACACCTTC.

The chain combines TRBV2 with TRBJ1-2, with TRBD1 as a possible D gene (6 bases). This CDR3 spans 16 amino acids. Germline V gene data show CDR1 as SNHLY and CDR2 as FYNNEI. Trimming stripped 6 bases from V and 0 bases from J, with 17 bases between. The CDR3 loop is CASRAGGGSANYGYTF. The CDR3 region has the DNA TGTGCCAGCAGGGCGGGTGGGGGCTCCGCTAACTATGGCTACACCTTC.

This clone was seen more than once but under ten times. Written as DNA, the CDR3 is TGTGCCACCAGCAGAGACCTCGGGACAGGGTCCGAAAAACTGTTTTTT. Its translation: CATSRDLGTGSEKLFF. The rearrangement links TRBV15 to TRBJ1-4; 9 nucleotides match TRBD1. Germline CDR1 LNHNV, CDR2 YYDKDF (reference sequence). With 0 bases clipped from V and 8 bases from J, the junction kept 7 bases outside the gene matches. The CDR3 is 16 residues long.

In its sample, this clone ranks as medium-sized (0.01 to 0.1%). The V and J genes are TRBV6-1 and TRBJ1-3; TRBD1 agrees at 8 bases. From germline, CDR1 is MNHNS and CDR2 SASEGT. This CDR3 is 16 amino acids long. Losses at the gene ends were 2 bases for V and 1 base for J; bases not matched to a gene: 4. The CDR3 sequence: CASSETQGESGNTIYF. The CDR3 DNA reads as TGTGCCAGCAGTGAAACACAGGGGGAGTCTGGAAACACCATATATTTT.

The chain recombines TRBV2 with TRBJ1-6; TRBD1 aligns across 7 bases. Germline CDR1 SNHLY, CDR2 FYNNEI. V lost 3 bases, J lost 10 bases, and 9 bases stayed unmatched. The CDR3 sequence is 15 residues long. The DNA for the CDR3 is TGTGCCAGCAGTGACCGGGACAGCTCTAGCTCACCCCTCCACTTT. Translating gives CASSDRDSSSSPLHF.

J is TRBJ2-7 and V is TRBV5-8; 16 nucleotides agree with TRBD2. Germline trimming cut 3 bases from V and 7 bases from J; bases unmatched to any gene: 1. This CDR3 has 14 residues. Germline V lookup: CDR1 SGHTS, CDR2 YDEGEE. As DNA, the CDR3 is TGTGCCAGCAGCTCGGGACTAGCGGGGGGGGAGCAGTACGTC. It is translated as CASSSGLAGGEQYV.

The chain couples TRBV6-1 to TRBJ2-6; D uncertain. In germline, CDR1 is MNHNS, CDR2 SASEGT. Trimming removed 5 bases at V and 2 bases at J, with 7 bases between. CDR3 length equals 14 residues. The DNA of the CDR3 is TGTGCCAGCAGTTCAACAGCTGGGGCCAACGTCCTGACTTTC. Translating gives CASSSTAGANVLTF.

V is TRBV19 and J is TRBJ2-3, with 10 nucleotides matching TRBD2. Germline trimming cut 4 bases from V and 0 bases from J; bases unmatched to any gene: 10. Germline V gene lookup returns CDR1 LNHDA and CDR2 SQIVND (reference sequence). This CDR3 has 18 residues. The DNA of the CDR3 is TGTGCCAGTAGTACCCTAGCGGGGGCGTCTTCTAGCACAGATACGCAGTATTTT. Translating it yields CASSTLAGASSSTDTQYF.

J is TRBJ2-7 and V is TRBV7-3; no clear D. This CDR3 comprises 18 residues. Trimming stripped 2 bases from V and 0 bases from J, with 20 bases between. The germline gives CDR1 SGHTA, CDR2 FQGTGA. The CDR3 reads CASSLEGLSVSSSYEQYF. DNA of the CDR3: TGTGCCAGCAGCTTAGAAGGGTTGTCGGTCAGCAGCTCCTACGAGCAGTACTTC.

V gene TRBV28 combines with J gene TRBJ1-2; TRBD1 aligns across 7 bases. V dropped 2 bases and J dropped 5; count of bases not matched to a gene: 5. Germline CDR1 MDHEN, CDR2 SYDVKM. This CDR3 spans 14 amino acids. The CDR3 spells CASSLRDRDYGYTF. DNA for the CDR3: TGTGCCAGCAGTTTAAGAGACAGGGATTATGGCTACACCTTC.

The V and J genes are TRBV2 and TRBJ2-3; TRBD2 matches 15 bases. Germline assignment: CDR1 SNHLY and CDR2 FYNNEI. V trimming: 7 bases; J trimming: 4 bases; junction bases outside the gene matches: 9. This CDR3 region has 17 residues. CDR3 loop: CASILRRTSGGADTQYF. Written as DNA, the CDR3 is TGTGCCAGCATCCTGCGGCGGACTAGCGGGGGGGCAGATACGCAGTATTTT. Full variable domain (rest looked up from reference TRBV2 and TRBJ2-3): EPEVTQTPSHQVTQMGQEVILRCVPISNHLYFYWYRQILGQKVEFLVSFYNNEISEKSEIFDDQFSVERPDGSNFTLKIRSTKLEDSAMYFCASILRRTSGGADTQYFGPGTRLTVL.

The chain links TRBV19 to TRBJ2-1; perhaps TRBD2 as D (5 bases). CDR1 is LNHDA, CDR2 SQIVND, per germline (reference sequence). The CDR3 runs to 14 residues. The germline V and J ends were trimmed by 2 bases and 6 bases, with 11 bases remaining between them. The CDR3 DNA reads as TGTGCCAGTAGTATACGGGGTCCGGGCAATGAGCAGTTCTTC. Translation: CASSIRGPGNEQFF. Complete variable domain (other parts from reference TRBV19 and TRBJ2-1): DGGITQSPKYLFRKEGQNVTLSCEQNLNHDAMYWYRQDPGQGLRLIYYSQIVNDFQKGDIAEGYSVSREKKESFPLTVTSAQKNPTAFYLCASSIRGPGNEQFFGPGTRLTVL.

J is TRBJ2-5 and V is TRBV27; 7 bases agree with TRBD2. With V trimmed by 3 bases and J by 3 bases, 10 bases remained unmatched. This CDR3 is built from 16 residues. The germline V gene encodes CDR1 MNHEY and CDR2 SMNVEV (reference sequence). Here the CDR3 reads CASSFSGEGFEETQYF. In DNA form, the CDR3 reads TGTGCCAGCAGTTTCAGCGGGGAGGGCTTCGAAGAGACCCAGTACTTC.

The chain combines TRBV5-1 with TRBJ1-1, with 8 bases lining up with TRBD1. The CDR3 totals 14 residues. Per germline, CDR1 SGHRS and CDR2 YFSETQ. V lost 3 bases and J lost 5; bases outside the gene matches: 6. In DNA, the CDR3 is TGCGCCAGCAGCTGGAGGACAGGGTATACTGAAGCTTTCTTT. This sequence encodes CASSWRTGYTEAFF.

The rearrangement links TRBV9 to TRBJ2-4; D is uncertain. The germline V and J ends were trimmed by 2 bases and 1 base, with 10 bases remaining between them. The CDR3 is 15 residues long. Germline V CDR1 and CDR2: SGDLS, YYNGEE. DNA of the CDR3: TGTGCCAGCAGCGTGGAGCCTTCCGCCAAAAACATTCAGTACTTC. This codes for CASSVEPSAKNIQYF.

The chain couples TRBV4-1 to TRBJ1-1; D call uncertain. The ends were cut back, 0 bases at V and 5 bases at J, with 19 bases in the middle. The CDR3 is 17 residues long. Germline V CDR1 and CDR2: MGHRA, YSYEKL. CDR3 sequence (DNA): TGCGCCAGCAGCCAAGACCCTAGAGAGGGTTCATGGACTGAAGCTTTCTTT. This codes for CASSQDPREGSWTEAFF.

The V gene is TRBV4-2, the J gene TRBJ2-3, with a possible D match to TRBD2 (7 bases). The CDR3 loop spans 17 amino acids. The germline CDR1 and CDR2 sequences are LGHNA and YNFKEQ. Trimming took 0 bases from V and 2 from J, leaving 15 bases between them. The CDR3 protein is CASSQEERAGATDTQYF. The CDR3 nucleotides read TGTGCCAGCAGCCAAGAGGAACGGGCGGGGGCCACAGATACGCAGTATTTT.